The T cell receptor (beta chain) described here comes from a study of graft-versus-host responses after intestinal transplantation. The data were produced by immunoSEQ multiplex PCR, yet TCRdb's version contains in-frame clones alone and is incomplete. The data hold some 100,000 clones, with about 90% observed a single time. Comment on this clone: The antigen is undetermined.

V was clipped by 0 bases and J by 3 bases; unmatched bases: 8. CDR3 size: 17 residues. The V gene's germline CDR1 is SGHRS and CDR2 YFSETQ. The TCR sequence derives from a human donor who was the organ donor for an intestinal transplant. V usage is TRBV5-1 and J usage is TRBJ2-3, with 9 bases matching TRBD2. The sample was unstimulated CD4+ T cells sorted from spleen or lymph node cells, taken before transplant. The CDR3 spells CASSLGSLAGQTDTQYF. CDR3 in DNA: TGCGCCAGCAGCTTGGGTTCTCTAGCGGGGCAAACAGATACGCAGTATTTT.